This T cell receptor beta chain appears in the sequencing data of a study of blood T cell repertoires in COVID-19. Study information: The United States, Italy and Spain provided the acute and convalescent COVID-19 samples. T cells, B-cell-depleted T cells, or PBMCs provided the cDNA or gDNA that served as material.

Unmatched junction bases numbered 1, after V lost 2 bases and J lost 6 bases. Germline V CDR1 and CDR2: SGHNT, YYREEE (reference sequence). This CDR3 spans 13 amino acids. Measured with immunoSEQ multiplex PCR; TCRdb has only the in-frame clones, and not every one. Of hundreds of thousands of clones in the sample, 70% to 90% were seen once. The V and J genes are TRBV5-4 and TRBJ2-7; TRBD2 agrees at 11 bases. The receptor was derived from a man aged 45 to 65 with active or convalescent COVID-19. Sequenced input: peripheral blood. This CDR3 is CASSFGLAGEQYF. The CDR3 DNA follows: TGTGCCAGCAGCTTCGGACTAGCGGGCGAGCAGTACTTC.